The entry below gives a single T cell receptor (beta chain) sequence along with its context. The data were taken from a study of blood T cell repertoires in COVID-19. About the study: Samples of COVID-19 (acute and convalescent) were obtained from the United States, Italy and Spain. Sources were T cells, B-cell-depleted T cells, or PBMCs; the material itself was cDNA or gDNA.

Some clones are missing from TCRdb's copy, which holds only in-frame ones; the method was immunoSEQ multiplex PCR. Altogether 35,000 to 45,000 clones are present, roughly 88% being singletons, with the ten largest covering 10% to 15%. The TCR sequence derives from a human donor in a cohort sampled during active COVID-19. Sequencing used peripheral blood.

The CDR3 spells CASSLALSGAGTDTQYF. DNA for the CDR3: TGTGCCAGCAGCTTAGCCCTTAGCGGGGCTGGGACAGATACGCAGTATTTT. The J gene is TRBJ2-3, the V gene TRBV7-2, with TRBD2 matching over 8 bases. CDR1 and CDR2 (germline): SGHTA, FQGNSA. The CDR3 has 17 residues. With 0 bases clipped from V and 3 bases from J, the junction kept 8 bases outside the gene matches.